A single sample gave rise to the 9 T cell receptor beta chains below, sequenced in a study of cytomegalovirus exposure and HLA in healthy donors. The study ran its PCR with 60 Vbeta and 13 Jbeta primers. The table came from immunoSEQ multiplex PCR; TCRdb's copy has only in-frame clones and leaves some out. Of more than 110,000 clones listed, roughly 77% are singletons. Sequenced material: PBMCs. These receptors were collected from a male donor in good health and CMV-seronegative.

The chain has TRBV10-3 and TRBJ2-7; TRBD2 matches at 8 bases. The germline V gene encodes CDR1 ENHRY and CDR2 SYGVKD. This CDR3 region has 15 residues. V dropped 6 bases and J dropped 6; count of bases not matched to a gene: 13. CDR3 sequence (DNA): TGTGCCATCAGGGAGGTAGCGGGGACTCCCTCCGAGCAGTACTTC. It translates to CAIREVAGTPSEQYF.

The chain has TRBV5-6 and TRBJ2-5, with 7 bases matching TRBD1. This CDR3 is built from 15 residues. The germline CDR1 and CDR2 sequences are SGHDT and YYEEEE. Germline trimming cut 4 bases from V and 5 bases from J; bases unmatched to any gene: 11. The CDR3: CASSGLQGMMETQYF. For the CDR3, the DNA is TGTGCCAGCAGCGGCCTACAGGGGATGATGGAGACCCAGTACTTC.

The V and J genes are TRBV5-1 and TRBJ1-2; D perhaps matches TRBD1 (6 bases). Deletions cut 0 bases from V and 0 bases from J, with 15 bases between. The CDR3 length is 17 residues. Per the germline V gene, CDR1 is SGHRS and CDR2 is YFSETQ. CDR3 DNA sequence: TGCGCCAGCAGCTTGGCCGGAGGACAGAAGGCTAACTATGGCTACACCTTC. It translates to CASSLAGGQKANYGYTF.

As DNA, the CDR3 is TGCGCCAGCAGCCAAGATATTTCGACAGGTAAAGAGACCCAGTACTTC. Amino acids: CASSQDISTGKETQYF. The chain is built from TRBV4-1 and TRBJ2-5, with D possibly being TRBD1 (6 bases). The CDR3 spans 16 residues. Trimming left V 0 bases short and J 3 bases short, with 14 bases between. Germline CDR1 MGHRA, CDR2 YSYEKL.

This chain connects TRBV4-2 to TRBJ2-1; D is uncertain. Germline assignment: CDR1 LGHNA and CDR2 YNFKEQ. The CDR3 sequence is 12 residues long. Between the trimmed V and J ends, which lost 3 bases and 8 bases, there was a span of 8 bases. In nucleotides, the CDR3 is TGTGCCAGCAGCCAGCTAACAGATGAGCAGTTCTTC. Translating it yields CASSQLTDEQFF.

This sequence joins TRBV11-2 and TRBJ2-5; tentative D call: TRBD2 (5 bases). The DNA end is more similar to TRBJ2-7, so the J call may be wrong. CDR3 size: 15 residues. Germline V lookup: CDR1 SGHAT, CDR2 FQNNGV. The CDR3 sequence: CASSLEASLTYEQYF. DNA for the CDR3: TGTGCCAGCAGCTTAGAGGCTAGCCTAACCTACGAGCAGTACTTC.

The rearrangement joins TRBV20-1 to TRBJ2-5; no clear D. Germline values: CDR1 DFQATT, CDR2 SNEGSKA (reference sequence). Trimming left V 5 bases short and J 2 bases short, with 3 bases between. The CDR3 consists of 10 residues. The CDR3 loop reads CSASQETQYF. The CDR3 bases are TGCAGTGCTTCACAAGAGACCCAGTACTTC.

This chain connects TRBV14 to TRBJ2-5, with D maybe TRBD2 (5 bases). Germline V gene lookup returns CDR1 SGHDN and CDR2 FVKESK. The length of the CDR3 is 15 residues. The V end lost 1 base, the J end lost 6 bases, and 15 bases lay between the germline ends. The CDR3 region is CASSQGTGFGQTQYF. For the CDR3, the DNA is TGTGCCAGCAGCCAAGGGACGGGATTCGGCCAGACCCAGTACTTC.

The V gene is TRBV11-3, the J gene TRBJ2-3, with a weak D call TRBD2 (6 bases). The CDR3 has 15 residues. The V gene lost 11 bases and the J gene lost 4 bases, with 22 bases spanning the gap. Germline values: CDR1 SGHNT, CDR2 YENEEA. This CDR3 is CAVPCRELAADTQYF. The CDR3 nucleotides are TGTGCCGTCCCTTGCCGGGAGCTAGCAGCAGATACGCAGTATTTT.